This T cell receptor beta chain was sequenced for a study of cytomegalovirus exposure and HLA in healthy donors. Study outcomes and limitations: Usually a TCR sequence was rare, but some public TCRs were found in many donors.

V lost 4 bases, J lost 7 bases, and 5 bases stayed unmatched. Germline CDR1 and CDR2: MNHEY and SVGAGI. The CDR3 is 14 residues long. PCR primers comprised 60 Vbeta and 13 Jbeta primers. Libraries were prepared by immunoSEQ multiplex PCR; TCRdb keeps only in-frame clonotypes and omits some of them. This sample has tens of thousands of clones, with over 70% found just once. In regard to this clone: Its antigen remains unknown.

V usage is TRBV6-5 and J usage is TRBJ2-1; 9 positions match TRBD2. Sequencing input: PBMCs. This sequence was found in a girl aged 2 to 9 in good health and CMV-seropositive. The CDR3 loop is CASSSQRGANEQFF. In DNA form, the CDR3 reads TGTGCCAGCAGTTCTCAGCGGGGGGCAAATGAGCAGTTCTTC.